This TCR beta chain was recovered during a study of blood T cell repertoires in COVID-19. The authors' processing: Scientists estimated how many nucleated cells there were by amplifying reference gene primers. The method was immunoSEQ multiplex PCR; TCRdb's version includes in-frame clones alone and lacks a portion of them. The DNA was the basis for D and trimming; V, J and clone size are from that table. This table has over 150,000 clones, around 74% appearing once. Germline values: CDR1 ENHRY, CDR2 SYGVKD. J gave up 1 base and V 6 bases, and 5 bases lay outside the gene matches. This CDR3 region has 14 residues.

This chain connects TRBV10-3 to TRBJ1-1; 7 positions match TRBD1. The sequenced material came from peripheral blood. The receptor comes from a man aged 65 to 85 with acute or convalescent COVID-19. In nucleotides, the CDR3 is TGTGCCATCAGCGGACAGGTGACGAACACTGAAGCTTTCTTT. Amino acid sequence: CAISGQVTNTEAFF.